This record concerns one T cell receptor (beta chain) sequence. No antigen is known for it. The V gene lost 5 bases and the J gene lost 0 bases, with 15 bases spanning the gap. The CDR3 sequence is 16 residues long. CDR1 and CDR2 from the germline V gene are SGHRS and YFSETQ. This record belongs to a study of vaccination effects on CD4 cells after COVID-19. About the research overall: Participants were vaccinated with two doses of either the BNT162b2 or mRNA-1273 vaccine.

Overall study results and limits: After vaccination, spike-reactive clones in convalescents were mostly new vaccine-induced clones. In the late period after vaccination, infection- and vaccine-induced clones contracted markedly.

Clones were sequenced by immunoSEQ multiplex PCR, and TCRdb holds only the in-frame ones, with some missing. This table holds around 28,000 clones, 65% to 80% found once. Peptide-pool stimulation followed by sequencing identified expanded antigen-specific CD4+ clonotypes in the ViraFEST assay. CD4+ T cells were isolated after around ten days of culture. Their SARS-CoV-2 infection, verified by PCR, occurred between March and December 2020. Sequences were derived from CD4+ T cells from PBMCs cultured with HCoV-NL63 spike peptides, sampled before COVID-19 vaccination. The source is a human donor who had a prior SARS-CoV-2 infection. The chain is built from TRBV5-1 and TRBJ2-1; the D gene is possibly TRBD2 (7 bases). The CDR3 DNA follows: TGCGCCAGCAGGGGGGGCGGGGGCTACTCCTACAATGAGCAGTTCTTC. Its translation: CASRGGGGYSYNEQFF.